This TCR beta chain was sequenced in a study of blood T cell repertoires in COVID-19. Overall study context: Samples came from the United States, Italy and Spain, spanning acute and convalescent COVID-19. PBMCs, B-cell-depleted T cells, or T cells were the source of the cDNA or gDNA that made up the material.

Source study methods: How many nucleated cells were present was estimated from reference gene primer amplification. Only in-frame clones appear in the TCRdb table, and some are missing; sequencing was by immunoSEQ multiplex PCR. That table is the source of V, J and clone size, and D and trimming were worked out from the DNA. The sample lists approximately 77,000 clones, approximately 80% occurring once. CDR3 length: 13 amino acids. The V end lost 3 bases, the J end lost 7 bases, and 12 bases lay between the germline ends. The germline V gene encodes CDR1 MDHEN and CDR2 SYDVKM. This clone was observed a handful of times.

V gene TRBV28 combines with J gene TRBJ1-1; D gene ambiguous. This sequence was found in a woman aged 60-75 years with acute or convalescent COVID-19. Sequenced sample: peripheral blood. The CDR3 sequence is CASSLITDVEAFF. The DNA of the CDR3 is TGTGCCAGCAGTTTGATCACAGACGTTGAAGCTTTCTTT.